The 24 T cell receptor beta chains below were found in one sample sequenced in a study of T cell changes during pregnancy in multiple sclerosis. The data were produced by immunoSEQ multiplex PCR, yet TCRdb's version contains in-frame clones alone and is incomplete. Here the sample spans roughly 120,000 clones, roughly 90% being singletons. This sample comprised peripheral blood, obtained in the third trimester of pregnancy. The receptor set was obtained from a female donor with multiple sclerosis, enrolled in a pregnancy study.

A single count supports this clone. The V and J genes are TRBV5-5 and TRBJ2-1; the D is unclear. Per the germline V gene, CDR1 is SGHKS and CDR2 is YYEKEE (reference sequence). The CDR3 sequence is 15 residues long. V lost 4 bases, J lost 2 bases, and 13 bases lay in between. The CDR3 sequence is CASSDLVAPYNEQFF. The CDR3 DNA sequence: TGTGCCAGCAGCGACCTAGTAGCTCCCTACAATGAGCAGTTCTTC.

This clone is a singleton in its sample. The V call is TRBV30, the J call TRBJ2-7; D possibly corresponds to TRBD2 (5 bases). Germline V gives CDR1 GTSNPN, CDR2 SVGIG (reference sequence). The CDR3 runs to 16 residues. The ends were cut back, 3 bases at V and 1 base at J, with 19 bases in the middle. CDR3 amino acids: CAWRLLQASQSYEQYF. Written as DNA, the CDR3 is TGTGCCTGGAGGTTGCTTCAGGCTAGCCAGTCCTACGAGCAGTACTTC.

This rearrangement joins TRBV18 to TRBJ2-5; maybe TRBD1 (5 bases). Trimming cost V 6 bases and J 0 bases, with 8 bases left between them. Germline assignment: CDR1 KGHSH and CDR2 LQKENI. This CDR3 is built from 13 residues. The CDR3 DNA reads as TGTGCCAGCTCTCAGACAGACCAAGAGACCCAGTACTTC. This gives the protein CASSQTDQETQYF.

The genes are TRBV5-4 and TRBJ2-1; 10 positions agree with TRBD1. After removal of 4 bases from V and 7 bases from J, the junction contained 8 bases not matched to a gene. CDR3 length: 15 amino acids. Germline V gene lookup returns CDR1 SGHNT and CDR2 YYREEE (reference sequence). In DNA, the CDR3 is TGTGCCAGCAGCCCCCGGACAGGGGGGAAGAATGAGCAGTTCTTC. This translates into CASSPRTGGKNEQFF.

The rearrangement links TRBV6-1 to TRBJ2-7, with a tentative D call TRBD2 (6 bases). CDR3 length: 14 residues. CDR1 and CDR2 (germline): MNHNS, SASEGT. V was pared by 4 bases and J by 6 bases, with 16 bases between. The DNA of the CDR3 is TGTGCCAGCAGTGGGCAAGGAGGGGTGAGCGAGCAGTACTTC. This translates into CASSGQGGVSEQYF.

CDR3 bases: TGTGCCAGCAGTGCCACAGTGAACACTGAAGCTTTCTTT. Its protein is CASSATVNTEAFF. The chain recombines TRBV6-4 with TRBJ1-1; D is ambiguous. Germline V lookup: CDR1 MRHNA, CDR2 SNTAGT. The CDR3 is made up of 13 amino acids. Trimming took off 4 bases at V and 0 bases at J, with 6 bases between the two ends.

The sample holds one count of this clone. V gene TRBV6-1 combines with J gene TRBJ1-5; a possible D gene is TRBD1 (6 bases). This CDR3 contains 14 residues. The germline V gene has CDR1 MNHNS and CDR2 SASEGT. V was pared by 4 bases and J by 3 bases, with 10 bases between. The CDR3 DNA is TGTGCCAGCAGTGGCAGGGACAACAATCAGCCCCAGCATTTT. This sequence encodes CASSGRDNNQPQHF.

This clone was counted once. The genes are TRBV5-1 and TRBJ2-7; 9 bases line up with TRBD1. CDR1 is SGHRS and CDR2 is YFSETQ in the germline V gene. The CDR3 loop spans 18 amino acids. Germline trimming cut 3 bases from V and 3 bases from J; bases unmatched to any gene: 16. This CDR3 is CASSSQTLDRGVVYEQYF. DNA of the CDR3: TGCGCCAGCAGCTCCCAGACCCTAGACAGGGGGGTTGTCTACGAGCAGTACTTC.

The chain joins TRBV7-9 to TRBJ1-4, with 7 nucleotides matching TRBD1. Looked up from germline, CDR1 is SEHNR and CDR2 is FQNEAQ (reference sequence). V dropped 5 bases and J dropped 8; count of bases not matched to a gene: 8. CDR3 length: 14 amino acids. The CDR3 sequence is CASSEDRVGEKLFF. The CDR3 nucleotides are TGTGCCAGCAGCGAAGACAGGGTAGGGGAAAAACTGTTTTTT. The full variable domain, with the rest looked up from reference TRBV7-9 and TRBJ1-4, is DTGVSQNPRHKITKRGQNVTFRCDPISEHNRLYWYRQTLGQGPEFLTYFQNEAQLEKSRLLSDRFSAERPKGSFSTLEIQRTEQGDSAMYLCASSEDRVGEKLFFGSGTQLSVL.

V usage is TRBV18 and J usage is TRBJ2-6; D uncertain. Trimming removed 6 bases at V and 5 bases at J, with 17 bases between. There are 16 residues in the CDR3. In germline, CDR1 is KGHSH, CDR2 LQKENI. CDR3 bases: TGTGCCAGCTCTACTTTCGCCACCCTAAGGGCCAACGTCCTGACTTTC. Protein: CASSTFATLRANVLTF.

The V call is TRBV5-6, the J call TRBJ2-1, with 7 bases fitting TRBD2. The germline V gene encodes CDR1 SGHDT and CDR2 YYEEEE. This CDR3 spans 16 amino acids. With V trimmed by 3 bases and J by 9 bases, 15 bases remained unmatched. The CDR3 nucleotides read TGTGCCAGCAGCTACTCCACCGGGACTACCCCAACTGAGCAGTTCTTC. Protein: CASSYSTGTTPTEQFF.

CDR3 region: CASSPGDRELFF. CDR3 DNA: TGTGCCAGCAGCCCAGGGGACCGGGAGCTGTTTTTT. The chain links TRBV28 to TRBJ2-2; a weak D match, TRBD1 (6 bases). The CDR3 is 12 amino acids. V gave up 6 bases and J gave up 9 bases, with 11 bases separating them. CDR1 and CDR2 from the germline V gene are MDHEN and SYDVKM.

This CDR3 is CASSLRVAGGLTDTQYF. The CDR3 coding sequence is TGTGCCAGCAGCTTACGGGTAGCGGGGGGGCTCACAGATACGCAGTATTTT. The chain is built from TRBV7-3 and TRBJ2-3, with 11 bases identical to TRBD2. V gave up 2 bases and J gave up 2 bases; unmatched junction bases: 6. CDR3 length: 17 residues. Per the germline V gene, CDR1 is SGHTA and CDR2 is FQGTGA.

The chain carries TRBV5-4 and TRBJ2-2; a weak D match, TRBD2 (5 bases). In germline, CDR1 is SGHNT, CDR2 YYREEE (reference sequence). V lost 5 bases to trimming and J lost 6 bases, with 14 bases between them. The CDR3 consists of 14 residues. In DNA, the CDR3 is TGTGCCAGCAGGGAAACTAGAGGTGCCGGGGAGCTGTTTTTT. This codes for CASRETRGAGELFF.

In its sample, this clone was seen once. The gene calls are TRBV6-6 and TRBJ2-1, with D possibly being TRBD2 (5 bases). The CDR3 consists of 12 residues. Looked up from germline, CDR1 is MNHNY and CDR2 is SVGAGI (reference sequence). V gave up 8 bases and J gave up 0 bases, with 5 bases separating them. This CDR3 reads CASGLSYNEQFF. CDR3 in DNA: TGTGCCAGCGGACTCTCCTACAATGAGCAGTTCTTC.

The chain employs TRBV5-1 and TRBJ1-3; no clear D gene. V lost 0 bases, J lost 0 bases, and 10 bases lay in between. In germline, CDR1 is SGHRS, CDR2 YFSETQ. CDR3 length: 16 residues. CDR3 protein: CASSLAGEPSGNTIYF. The DNA of the CDR3 is TGCGCCAGCAGCTTGGCCGGGGAGCCCTCTGGAAACACCATATATTTT.

This chain connects TRBV6-1 to TRBJ2-1, with D perhaps matching TRBD1 (6 bases). The length of the CDR3 is 13 residues. The germline V gene encodes CDR1 MNHNS and CDR2 SASEGT. The germline V and J ends were trimmed by 6 bases and 8 bases, with 14 bases remaining between them. The CDR3 here is CASSPQGNYEQFF. CDR3 bases: TGTGCCAGCAGCCCACAGGGCAACTATGAGCAGTTCTTC.

J is TRBJ2-1 and V is TRBV14, with D uncertain. Looked up from germline, CDR1 is SGHDN and CDR2 is FVKESK. The CDR3 runs to 16 residues. Trimming left V 1 base short and J 0 bases short, with 10 bases between. The CDR3 coding sequence is TGTGCCAGCAGCCAAGTGGGCTCAAACTCCTACAATGAGCAGTTCTTC. Residues: CASSQVGSNSYNEQFF.

This clone has a count of ten or more. The chain has TRBV6-6 and TRBJ1-6, with TRBD1 identical over 9 bases. The CDR3 sequence is 13 residues long. CDR1 MNHNY and CDR2 SVGAGI come from the germline V gene (reference sequence). J was trimmed by 14 bases and V by 6 bases; bases with no gene match: 8. In DNA form, the CDR3 reads TGTGCCAGCAGCCCTGACAGGGGGTCTACCCTCCACTTT. The encoded protein is CASSPDRGSTLHF.

The rearrangement uses TRBV19 and TRBJ1-1; 8 bases map to TRBD1. The CDR3 sequence is 15 residues long. V gave up 7 bases and J gave up 3 bases; unmatched junction bases: 10. CDR1 and CDR2 from the germline V gene are LNHDA and SQIVND (reference sequence). The CDR3, as DNA: TGTGCCAGTACCAACCCTACAGGGGGGGACACTGAAGCTTTCTTT. Residues: CASTNPTGGDTEAFF.

The rearrangement uses TRBV5-1 and TRBJ2-7; 16 positions match TRBD2. Looked up from germline, CDR1 is SGHRS and CDR2 is YFSETQ. With 4 bases clipped from V and 0 bases from J, the junction kept 4 bases outside the gene matches. This CDR3 spans 17 amino acids. CDR3 nucleotide sequence: TGCGCCAGCAGCGAGGGACTAGCGGGAGGGCCCTCCTACGAGCAGTACTTC. Encoded protein: CASSEGLAGGPSYEQYF.

The V and J genes are TRBV5-6 and TRBJ1-1, with TRBD1 matching 8 bases. The CDR3 consists of 14 residues. V shed 4 bases, J shed 5 bases, and the junction held 7 bases outside the gene matches. Per the germline V gene, CDR1 is SGHDT and CDR2 is YYEEEE. CDR3 residues: CASSAGQGRTEAFF. Here the CDR3 DNA reads TGTGCCAGCAGCGCCGGACAGGGTAGAACTGAAGCTTTCTTT.

The CDR3, as DNA: TGTGCCAGCAGCTCGGGACTTGCAGGCTATGGCTACACCTTC. Translating it yields CASSSGLAGYGYTF. V usage is TRBV5-4 and J usage is TRBJ1-2; D possibly corresponds to TRBD1 (5 bases). V was pared by 3 bases and J by 4 bases, with 13 bases between. CDR3 length: 14 residues. Germline V gene lookup returns CDR1 SGHNT and CDR2 YYREEE (reference sequence). Drawing the rest from reference TRBV5-4 and TRBJ1-2, the complete variable domain is ETGVTQSPTHLIKTRGQQVTLRCSSQSGHNTVSWYQQALGQGPQFIFQYYREEENGRGNFPPRFSGLQFPNYSSELNVNALELDDSALYLCASSSGLAGYGYTFGSGTRLTVV.

This chain uses TRBV7-7 with TRBJ2-1; D is ambiguous. V shed 4 bases and J shed 8 bases, with 9 bases lying between them. From germline, CDR1 is SSHAT and CDR2 FNYEAQ (reference sequence). The CDR3 is made up of 12 amino acids. For the CDR3, the DNA is TGTGCCAGCAGCTCCCCCCCCGATGAGCAGTTCTTC. Amino acids: CASSSPPDEQFF.